Included here is one T cell receptor (beta chain) sequence, with context. Trimming removed 4 bases at V and 5 bases at J, with 8 bases between. Germline CDR1 GTSNPN, CDR2 SVGIG (reference sequence). The CDR3 runs 12 residues. These data originate in a study of early T cells in non-severe SARS-CoV-2 infection. TCRdb recomputed calls from the 5' RACE reads with MiXCR, one row per CDR3 protein. This sample yields tens of thousands of distinct CDR3 sequences, of which around 15% are seen a single time; about 4% belongs to the top ten. The V gene is TRBV30, the J gene TRBJ2-2; D is unclear. The TCR originated in an adult who was a healthcare worker with PCR-confirmed SARS-CoV-2 infection or an uninfected control (not recorded which). Sample: whole blood, taken at baseline. The CDR3 here is CAWKGRTGELFF. The CDR3, as DNA: TGTGCCTGGAAGGGTCGGACCGGGGAGCTGTTTTTT. The full variable domain, with the rest looked up from reference TRBV30 and TRBJ2-2, is SQTIHQWPATLVQPVGSPLSLECTVEGTSNPNLYWYRQAAGRGLQLLFYSVGIGQISSEVPQNLSASRPQDRQFILSSKKLLLSDSGFYLCAWKGRTGELFFGEGSRLTVL.